The 11 T cell receptor beta chains reported below all come from one sample, sequenced in a study of cytomegalovirus exposure and HLA in healthy donors (dated by TCRdb to the late 2010s). Library method: the immunoSEQ multiplex PCR assay. Here the immuneACCESS table is served through TCRdb, limited to in-frame sequences with V and J called. Missing clones are a known gap in these copies; in checked studies unresolved V genes cover under half, and the rest lacks a known reason. The sample table shows tens of thousands of clones, and around 90% are seen once. In total, the top ten clones hold 3.5% to 4% of the sample. The sample comprised PBMCs. Receptors originate from a woman between 18 and 29 years old in good health and CMV-seropositive.

The chain employs TRBV6-4 and TRBJ2-3; 9 nucleotides line up with TRBD2. Losses at the gene ends were 5 bases for V and 4 bases for J; bases not matched to a gene: 7. Germline loops: CDR1 MRHNA, CDR2 SNTAGT. The CDR3 is 15 residues long. The CDR3 DNA reads as TGTGCCAGCAGTTCCGGGACTAGCTCCCCAGATACGCAGTATTTT. Translated, it gives CASSSGTSSPDTQYF.

The chain uses TRBV19 and TRBJ2-7, with 9 bases identical to TRBD1. The V segment lost 2 bases and the J segment 2 bases; nucleotides outside the gene matches: 4. Germline CDR1 LNHDA, CDR2 SQIVND (reference sequence). The CDR3 is 15 amino acids. Written as DNA, the CDR3 is TGTGCCAGTAGTATAACCGGGACAGGGACCTACGAGCAGTACTTC. It codes for CASSITGTGTYEQYF.

The chain recombines TRBV11-2 with TRBJ2-2, with D possibly being TRBD1 (6 bases). Germline lookup yields CDR1 SGHAT and CDR2 FQNNGV. V lost 5 bases to trimming and J lost 3 bases, with 13 bases between them. CDR3 length: 15 amino acids. The CDR3 protein is CASSLNRVDTGELFF. CDR3 in DNA: TGTGCCAGCAGCCTCAACAGGGTCGACACCGGGGAGCTGTTTTTT.

Points on this clone: At one end, the junction sequence differs from germline, possibly due to a read error. The chain is built from TRBV10-3 and TRBJ1-1; tentatively, D is TRBD1 (5 bases). The CDR3 length is 14 residues. The V gene's germline CDR1 is ENHRY and CDR2 SYGVKD. This CDR3 is CAISELGGTTQAFF. The CDR3 DNA follows: TGTGCCATCAGTGAGTTGGGGGGTACCACTCAAGCTTTCTTT.

As DNA, the CDR3 is TGCGCCAGCAGCCAGGTTATGGCGGGAGGGCTGTTTCCGCGGTTCTTC. Translation gives CASSQVMAGGLFPRFF. The rearrangement joins TRBV4-1 to TRBJ2-1, with TRBD2 identical over 9 bases. J gave up 15 bases and V 3 bases, and 18 bases lay outside the gene matches. Germline CDR1 is MGHRA and CDR2 is YSYEKL. This CDR3 comprises 16 residues.

This clone was seen once. This rearrangement joins TRBV6-5 to TRBJ2-2; unclear D gene. Trimming pared 8 bases from V and 7 bases from J, leaving 8 bases between. Germline V CDR1 and CDR2: MNHEY, SVGAGI. The CDR3 length is 11 residues. This chain's CDR3 is CASASVGELFF. CDR3 DNA: TGTGCCAGCGCTTCGGTCGGGGAGCTGTTTTTT.

This clone appeared a single time. The chain employs TRBV30 and TRBJ2-3; perhaps TRBD1 as D (6 bases). Looked up from germline, CDR1 is GTSNPN and CDR2 is SVGIG (reference sequence). The CDR3 length is 14 residues. The V end was cut by 4 bases, the J end by 8 bases, with 19 bases between. CDR3 protein: CAWTGQFMRVTQYF. The CDR3 region has the DNA TGTGCCTGGACGGGACAATTCATGCGCGTTACGCAGTATTTT.

V and J are TRBV7-9 and TRBJ2-5, with D perhaps TRBD2 (5 bases). In germline, CDR1 is SEHNR, CDR2 FQNEAQ (reference sequence). The CDR3 sequence is 13 residues long. Trimming pared 5 bases from V and 4 bases from J, leaving 11 bases between. CDR3 sequence reads: CASSPGYRETQYF. For the CDR3, the DNA is TGTGCCAGCAGCCCGGGGTACCGAGAGACCCAGTACTTC.

The chain's CDR3 is CASSQEGSFGYEQYF. The CDR3 DNA is TGCGCCAGCAGCCAAGAGGGGAGTTTCGGCTACGAGCAGTACTTC. The chain has TRBV4-1 and TRBJ2-7; TRBD2 is a possible D gene (5 bases). Germline lookup yields CDR1 MGHRA and CDR2 YSYEKL. V was clipped by 0 bases and J by 3 bases, with 12 bases between them. This CDR3 spans 15 amino acids.

This chain's CDR3 is CASSWRGLSSYNEQFF. DNA of the CDR3: TGTGCCAGCAGCTGGCGGGGGTTGAGCTCCTACAATGAGCAGTTCTTC. V usage is TRBV7-6 and J usage is TRBJ2-1; 7 nucleotides agree with TRBD2. CDR3 size: 16 residues. Looked up from germline, CDR1 is SGHVS and CDR2 is FNYEAQ. V gave up 4 bases and J gave up 0 bases; unmatched junction bases: 6.

The J gene is TRBJ2-3, the V gene TRBV7-2; 7 nucleotides line up with TRBD2. The CDR3 extends over 16 amino acids. V lost 3 bases, J lost 2 bases, and 8 bases stayed unmatched. Germline V CDR1 and CDR2: SGHTA, FQGNSA. The CDR3 coding sequence is TGTGCCAGCAGCTTTAGGACGGGGGGACCCACAGATACGCAGTATTTT. Its protein is CASSFRTGGPTDTQYF.